One and the same sample provided the 13 T cell receptor beta chains below, sequenced in a study of cytomegalovirus exposure and HLA in healthy donors. Measured with immunoSEQ multiplex PCR; TCRdb has only the in-frame clones, and not every one. Of about 240,000 clones in the sample, 75% to 90% were seen once. The sequenced sample was PBMCs. These receptors were taken from a woman aged 30 to 39 in good health and CMV-seropositive.

This chain uses TRBV27 with TRBJ1-5; 9 nucleotides line up with TRBD1. The CDR3 spans 17 residues. Looked up from germline, CDR1 is MNHEY and CDR2 is SMNVEV (reference sequence). After removal of 1 base from V and 6 bases from J, the junction contained 10 bases not matched to a gene. The CDR3 spells CASSLLSGTGIAQPQHF. DNA for the CDR3: TGTGCCAGCAGTTTATTAAGCGGGACAGGGATCGCTCAGCCCCAGCATTTT.

The rearrangement links TRBV6-5 to TRBJ1-2; maybe TRBD1 (6 bases). The CDR3 totals 16 residues. V was shortened by 1 base and J by 6 bases, with 18 bases between the two germline ends. Germline V CDR1 and CDR2: MNHEY, SVGAGI. CDR3: CASSYWGQGKEDGYTF. The CDR3 nucleotides read TGTGCCAGCAGTTACTGGGGCCAGGGGAAGGAGGATGGCTACACCTTC.

The chain links TRBV6-1 to TRBJ1-4; D possibly corresponds to TRBD1 (6 bases). V was trimmed by 4 bases and J by 0 bases, leaving 9 bases between them. The V gene's germline CDR1 is MNHNS and CDR2 SASEGT. The CDR3 is 15 residues long. The CDR3 sequence is CASSVQGATNEKLFF. The CDR3, as DNA: TGTGCCAGCAGTGTACAGGGCGCAACTAATGAAAAACTGTTTTTT.

This rearrangement joins TRBV11-3 to TRBJ2-7; TRBD1 is a possible D gene (6 bases). V dropped 5 bases and J dropped 2 bases, with 13 bases sitting between them. The CDR3 has 14 amino acids. CDR1 is SGHNT and CDR2 is YENEEA in the germline V gene. The CDR3 DNA is TGTGCCAGCAGCCCCCGATGGACAGCCTACGAGCAGTACTTC. It yields the protein CASSPRWTAYEQYF.

The genes are TRBV2 and TRBJ2-7, with D possibly being TRBD1 (5 bases). In germline, CDR1 is SNHLY, CDR2 FYNNEI. The CDR3 sequence is 14 residues long. The V end lost 6 bases, the J end lost 2 bases, and 14 bases lay between the germline ends. CDR3 nucleotide sequence: TGTGCCAGCAGACGGACATTTCTCGCCTACGAGCAGTACTTC. Translation gives CASRRTFLAYEQYF.

The chain carries TRBV27 and TRBJ2-3, with D tentatively TRBD2 (6 bases). CDR1 is MNHEY, CDR2 SMNVEV, per germline (reference sequence). Trimming stripped 5 bases from V and 0 bases from J, with 12 bases between. This CDR3 is built from 15 residues. CDR3 in DNA: TGTGCCAGCAGTCGACTAGGGCCTAGCACAGATACGCAGTATTTT. It yields the protein CASSRLGPSTDTQYF.

The J gene is TRBJ2-1, the V gene TRBV4-1, with unresolved D. Germline loops: CDR1 MGHRA, CDR2 YSYEKL. CDR3 length equals 14 residues. The V end was cut by 3 bases, the J end by 1 base, with 7 bases between. The CDR3 region is CASSQAASYNEQFF. The DNA of the CDR3 is TGCGCCAGCAGCCAGGCGGCATCCTACAATGAGCAGTTCTTC.

The V gene is TRBV6-5, the J gene TRBJ2-7; D not resolved. Germline lookup yields CDR1 MNHEY and CDR2 SVGAGI. This CDR3 is 14 amino acids long. The germline V and J ends were trimmed by 6 bases and 0 bases, with 12 bases remaining between them. In DNA, the CDR3 is TGTGCCAGCAGCCCACGCCGGAGCTCCTACGAGCAGTACTTC. Translated, it gives CASSPRRSSYEQYF.

The chain employs TRBV29-1 and TRBJ1-1; perhaps TRBD1 as D (6 bases). CDR1 is SQVTM and CDR2 is ANQGSEA in the germline V gene. The CDR3 consists of 11 residues. The V end lost 5 bases, the J end lost 8 bases, and 12 bases lay between the germline ends. The CDR3 loop reads CSVNTGWEAFF. CDR3 in DNA: TGCAGCGTTAACACAGGGTGGGAAGCTTTCTTT.

The gene calls are TRBV9 and TRBJ2-2; D uncertain. The CDR3 loop spans 14 amino acids. The V gene lost 0 bases and the J gene lost 3 bases, with 6 bases spanning the gap. Per the germline V gene, CDR1 is SGDLS and CDR2 is YYNGEE. The CDR3 DNA follows: TGTGCCAGCAGCGTAGGAACACACACCGGGGAGCTGTTTTTT. It encodes CASSVGTHTGELFF.

The rearrangement joins TRBV28 to TRBJ2-5, with D uncertain. Germline loops: CDR1 MDHEN, CDR2 SYDVKM. Trimming removed 5 bases at V and 4 bases at J, with 14 bases between. This CDR3 is built from 14 residues. CDR3 sequence: CASSTMEPRETQYF. The CDR3 region has the DNA TGTGCCAGCAGTACTATGGAGCCACGAGAGACCCAGTACTTC.

This clone turned up a few times. V is TRBV5-4 and J is TRBJ1-2; 7 bases map to TRBD1. The CDR3 is 15 amino acids. From germline, CDR1 is SGHNT and CDR2 YYREEE (reference sequence). After removal of 4 bases from V and 3 bases from J, the junction contained 9 bases not matched to a gene. The DNA of the CDR3 is TGTGCCAGCAGCCCCTTATACAGGGGAGACTATGGCTACACCTTC. Its translation is CASSPLYRGDYGYTF.

The V gene is TRBV23-1, the J gene TRBJ2-7; the D is unclear. TRBV23-1 is labeled an ORF, and its function is uncertain. Trimming cost V 4 bases and J 3 bases, with 19 bases left between them. The CDR3 is made up of 16 amino acids. DNA for the CDR3: TGCGCCAGCAGTCCCACCGCGAGAGAACAGAGCTACGAGCAGTACTTC. Protein sequence: CASSPTAREQSYEQYF.